Each of the 26 T cell receptor beta chains below was sequenced from the same sample in a study of blood T cell repertoires in COVID-19. Method: immunoSEQ multiplex PCR; TCRdb's copy keeps in-frame clones and lacks some. The sample has over 30,000 clones, 90% seen once. Material: peripheral blood. Receptors originate from an elderly man with acute or convalescent COVID-19.

V is TRBV3-1 (or the pseudogene TRBV3-2) and J is TRBJ2-3; TRBD2 is a possible D gene (6 bases). The CDR3 consists of 16 residues. Trimming removed 1 base from V and 5 bases from J, with 16 bases in between. The germline gives CDR1 LGHDT, CDR2 YNNKEL (reference sequence). The CDR3 DNA reads TGTGCCAGCAGCCAAGGACTCGGGGGAGGAATAGATACGCAGTATTTT. It specifies CASSQGLGGGIDTQYF.

V and J are TRBV7-2 and TRBJ2-5; 7 bases map to TRBD2. There are 14 residues in the CDR3. Germline V gene data show CDR1 as SGHTA and CDR2 as FQGNSA. J was trimmed by 2 bases and V by 5 bases; bases with no gene match: 5. CDR3: CASSREADQETQYF. The CDR3 DNA is TGTGCCAGCAGCCGGGAGGCAGATCAAGAGACCCAGTACTTC. Filled out from reference TRBV7-2 and TRBJ2-5, the complete variable domain reads GAGVSQSPSNKVTEKGKDVELRCDPISGHTALYWYRQSLGQGLEFLIYFQGNSAPDKSGLPSDRFSAERTGGSVSTLTIQRTQQEDSAVYLCASSREADQETQYFGPGTRLLVL.

V gene TRBV9 combines with J gene TRBJ1-1, with D possibly TRBD1 on 6 matching bases. CDR1 is SGDLS and CDR2 is YYNGEE in the germline V gene. This CDR3 has 13 amino acids. V lost 6 bases and J lost 1, with 10 bases in between. CDR3 DNA sequence: TGTGCCAGCAACAGCAGGGGGAACACTGAAGCTTTCTTT. This gives the protein CASNSRGNTEAFF.

V and J are TRBV4-1 and TRBJ2-5; D is possibly TRBD2 (6 bases). Trimming pared 1 base from V and 0 bases from J, leaving 9 bases between. CDR3 length: 15 amino acids. Germline-derived CDR1 and CDR2 are MGHRA and YSYEKL. The CDR3 DNA follows: TGCGCCAGCAGCCAAGTCCGGGGGTACCAAGAGACCCAGTACTTC. Translating it yields CASSQVRGYQETQYF.

This rearrangement joins TRBV12-3 or TRBV12-4 to TRBJ1-3; D unresolved. V was pared by 6 bases and J by 4 bases, with 4 bases between. This CDR3 has 11 amino acids. The CDR3 DNA reads as TGTGCCAGCAGCACAGGAAACACCATATATTTT. Its protein is CASSTGNTIYF.

This chain uses TRBV27 with TRBJ2-1, with TRBD1 matching 11 bases. The CDR3 is 15 amino acids. Trimming at V came to 1 base and at J to 6 bases, leaving 2 bases not matched to a gene. In germline, CDR1 is MNHEY, CDR2 SMNVEV (reference sequence). The CDR3: CASSLLGQGVNEQFF. The CDR3 DNA sequence: TGTGCCAGCAGTTTATTGGGACAGGGGGTCAATGAGCAGTTCTTC.

The rearrangement uses TRBV6-2 or TRBV6-3 and TRBJ2-4; tentative D call: TRBD2 (6 bases). CDR1 and CDR2 from the germline V gene are MNHEY and SVGEGT. Trimming removed 5 bases from V and 6 bases from J, with 17 bases in between. The CDR3 covers 15 residues. CDR3 residues: CASSPLSGGVNIQYF. CDR3 in DNA: TGTGCCAGCAGTCCCCTCTCAGGCGGGGTAAACATTCAGTACTTC.

This clone came up once. The genes are TRBV2 and TRBJ2-6; D remains unclear. V lost 0 bases and J lost 0, with 6 bases in between. The CDR3 consists of 16 residues. The germline CDR1 and CDR2 sequences are SNHLY and FYNNEI. CDR3 region: CASSEARSSGANVLTF. Here the CDR3 DNA reads TGTGCCAGCAGTGAAGCGCGAAGCTCTGGGGCCAACGTCCTGACTTTC. The full variable domain, in which reference TRBV2 and TRBJ2-6 provide the parts outside the CDR3, is EPEVTQTPSHQVTQMGQEVILRCVPISNHLYFYWYRQILGQKVEFLVSFYNNEISEKSEIFDDQFSVERPDGSNFTLKIRSTKLEDSAMYFCASSEARSSGANVLTFGAGSRLTVL.

This sequence joins TRBV5-6 and TRBJ1-6, with D perhaps matching TRBD1 (6 bases). The V end lost 2 bases, the J end lost 10 bases, and 16 bases lay between the germline ends. Per the germline V gene, CDR1 is SGHDT and CDR2 is YYEEEE. The CDR3 is 15 amino acids. CDR3 residues: CASSFLNRVGSPLHF. The CDR3 DNA reads TGTGCCAGCAGCTTCCTAAACAGGGTGGGATCACCCCTCCACTTT.

This chain connects TRBV7-2 to TRBJ2-3; D is undetermined. Germline V gene lookup returns CDR1 SGHTA and CDR2 FQGNSA. The V and J ends lost 2 bases and 3 bases respectively, with 6 bases between them. This CDR3 has 13 amino acids. CDR3 DNA sequence: TGTGCCAGCAGCTTACAATTTACAGATACGCAGTATTTT. Protein product: CASSLQFTDTQYF.

The chain employs TRBV7-2 and TRBJ1-6; D is perhaps TRBD1 (5 bases). The CDR3 is made up of 13 amino acids. Germline CDR1 and CDR2: SGHTA and FQGNSA. Trimming removed 6 bases at V and 4 bases at J, with 7 bases between. In nucleotides, the CDR3 is TGTGCCAGCAGGGGGGGTTATAATTCACCCCTCCACTTT. Encoded protein: CASRGGYNSPLHF.

The gene calls are TRBV11-2 and TRBJ1-4; D gene unclear. V was pared by 5 bases and J by 7 bases, with 17 bases between. Germline lookup yields CDR1 SGHAT and CDR2 FQNNGV. CDR3 length equals 15 residues. This CDR3 is CASSPGGGVSEKLFF. The DNA of the CDR3 is TGTGCCAGCAGCCCAGGAGGCGGGGTTTCTGAAAAACTGTTTTTT. Full variable domain (outside the CDR3, taken from reference TRBV11-2 and TRBJ1-4): EAGVAQSPRYKIIEKRQSVAFWCNPISGHATLYWYQQILGQGPKLLIQFQNNGVVDDSQLPKDRFSAERLKGVDSTLKIQPAKLEDSAVYLCASSPGGGVSEKLFFGSGTQLSVL.

The rearrangement joins TRBV4-2 to TRBJ1-2, with 7 bases lining up with TRBD1. The V and J ends lost 3 bases and 4 bases, in that order; junction bases with no gene match: 8. Germline loops: CDR1 LGHNA, CDR2 YNFKEQ. The CDR3 length is 15 residues. The CDR3 here is CASSQVLQGSYGYTF. The CDR3, as DNA: TGTGCCAGCAGCCAGGTACTACAGGGGAGCTATGGCTACACCTTC.

The chain links TRBV6-6 to TRBJ1-5; D remains unclear. Germline CDR1 and CDR2: MNHNY and SVGAGI (reference sequence). The CDR3 length is 14 residues. Trimming pared 2 bases from V and 6 bases from J, leaving 11 bases between. The chain's CDR3 is CASSYTGGFQPQHF. As DNA, the CDR3 is TGTGCCAGCAGTTACACGGGCGGGTTTCAGCCCCAGCATTTT.

The genes are TRBV5-1 and TRBJ2-6; 10 bases are shared with TRBD1. CDR3 length equals 17 residues. Germline V CDR1 and CDR2: SGHRS, YFSETQ. The ends lost 3 bases at V and 2 bases at J; junction bases unmatched: 5. The CDR3 nucleotides are TGCGCCAGCAGCTCCAGGACAGGGGGACCTGGGGCCAACGTCCTGACTTTC. This sequence encodes CASSSRTGGPGANVLTF.

This chain links TRBV5-1 with TRBJ1-2, with no clear D. The CDR3 consists of 11 residues. Germline CDR1 reads SGHRS; CDR2 reads YFSETQ. V lost 5 bases and J lost 8, with 10 bases in between. The CDR3 DNA reads TGCGCCAGCAGGTTTGCGGGAGGCTACACCTTC. Amino acids: CASRFAGGYTF.

The chain uses TRBV19 and TRBJ2-5, with D possibly TRBD1 on 5 matching bases. The CDR3 sequence is 14 residues long. Looked up from germline, CDR1 is LNHDA and CDR2 is SQIVND (reference sequence). Trimming cost V 5 bases and J 4 bases, with 14 bases left between them. CDR3 protein: CASSPRALGETQYF. CDR3 sequence (DNA): TGTGCCAGTAGTCCCAGGGCCCTCGGAGAGACCCAGTACTTC.

The chain is built from TRBV7-9 and TRBJ2-3; TRBD2 matches 7 bases. Germline V gene sequence: CDR1 SEHNR, CDR2 FQNEAQ (reference sequence). This CDR3 is built from 14 residues. The trim removed 1 base at V and 5 bases at J, leaving 3 bases unmatched. The DNA of the CDR3 is TGTGCCAGCAGCTTAGAGGCGGGGGTAGATACGCAGTATTTT. Protein sequence: CASSLEAGVDTQYF.

This sequence joins TRBV5-4 and TRBJ2-2; D is ambiguous. The CDR3 is 16 amino acids. Per germline, CDR1 SGHNT and CDR2 YYREEE (reference sequence). Trimming stripped 5 bases from V and 7 bases from J, with 21 bases between. The CDR3 protein is CASSHCGQAGCGELFF. The DNA of the CDR3 is TGTGCCAGCAGTCATTGTGGCCAGGCTGGTTGCGGGGAGCTGTTTTTT. The full variable domain, completed using reference TRBV5-4 and TRBJ2-2, is ETGVTQSPTHLIKTRGQQVTLRCSSQSGHNTVSWYQQALGQGPQFIFQYYREEENGRGNFPPRFSGLQFPNYSSELNVNALELDDSALYLCASSHCGQAGCGELFFGEGSRLTVL.

The V gene is TRBV29-1, the J gene TRBJ1-1; D possibly corresponds to TRBD1 (5 bases). The germline V and J ends were trimmed by 6 bases and 0 bases, with 8 bases remaining between them. Germline V CDR1 and CDR2: SQVTM, ANQGSEA. This CDR3 is built from 12 residues. The CDR3 loop reads CSVQTVNTEAFF. DNA of the CDR3: TGCAGCGTGCAGACAGTGAACACTGAAGCTTTCTTT.

This clone was counted a single time. The chain links TRBV10-2 to TRBJ1-1; TRBD1 might be the D (5 bases). Looked up from germline, CDR1 is WSHSY and CDR2 is SAAADI. Trimming cost V 5 bases and J 1 base, with 11 bases left between them. CDR3 length equals 14 residues. CDR3 DNA sequence: TGCGCCAGCAGTTCGGGGGGTAGGAACACTGAAGCTTTCTTT. Translation: CASSSGGRNTEAFF.

This chain connects TRBV9 to TRBJ1-2; no firm D call. The length of the CDR3 is 16 residues. CDR1 is SGDLS and CDR2 is YYNGEE in the germline V gene. Trimming took off 2 bases at V and 5 bases at J, with 19 bases between the two ends. CDR3 loop: CASSVAPSTTLYGYTF. In DNA, the CDR3 is TGTGCCAGCAGCGTCGCCCCTTCGACAACCTTATATGGCTACACCTTC.

Concerning this clone: The same CDR3 arises from other DNA sequences in this sample as well. The rearrangement links TRBV10-3 to TRBJ1-3; 8 bases map to TRBD1. The CDR3 runs to 15 residues. V was pared by 6 bases and J by 0 bases, with 4 bases of the junction left unmatched. Germline values: CDR1 ENHRY, CDR2 SYGVKD. The CDR3 coding sequence is TGTGCCATCAGCCAGACAGGGGACTCTGGAAACACCATATATTTT. Encoded protein: CAISQTGDSGNTIYF.

The rearrangement joins TRBV6-5 to TRBJ2-1; 7 bases line up with TRBD1. This CDR3 is built from 12 residues. In germline, CDR1 is MNHEY, CDR2 SVGAGI. The V and J ends lost 5 bases and 7 bases, in that order; junction bases with no gene match: 2. The CDR3 nucleotides read TGTGCCAGCAGTAGGGGGCCAAATGAGCAGTTCTTC. Translated, it gives CASSRGPNEQFF.

The rearrangement uses TRBV18 and TRBJ1-1; 9 nucleotides match TRBD1. The CDR3 extends over 17 amino acids. From germline, CDR1 is KGHSH and CDR2 LQKENI. V trimming: 3 bases; J trimming: 4 bases; junction bases outside the gene matches: 12. As DNA, the CDR3 is TGTGCCAGCTCACCCGAAGACAGACAGGGGGGTTCCACTGAAGCTTTCTTT. It is translated as CASSPEDRQGGSTEAFF.

The J gene is TRBJ2-3, the V gene TRBV19; weak D call: TRBD2 (5 bases). The germline gives CDR1 LNHDA, CDR2 SQIVND (reference sequence). V gave up 3 bases and J gave up 0 bases, with 10 bases separating them. This CDR3 contains 15 residues. The CDR3 region is CASSMFRGSTDTQYF. As DNA, the CDR3 is TGTGCCAGTAGTATGTTCCGGGGAAGCACAGATACGCAGTATTTT.